This TCR beta chain emerged from a study of blood T cell repertoires in COVID-19. Study-wide background: Sites in the United States, Italy and Spain provided acute and convalescent COVID-19 samples. Sample material is recorded as cDNA or gDNA derived from T cells, B-cell-depleted T cells, or PBMCs.

With regard to this clone: The junction departs from germline at one end; a sequencing error may be responsible.

Authors' analysis steps: It was from reference gene primer amplification that nucleated cell counts were estimated. Clones were sequenced by immunoSEQ multiplex PCR, and TCRdb holds only the in-frame ones, with some missing. That table furnishes V, J and clone size, whereas the DNA furnished D and trimming. Counted here are about 73,000 clones, 70% to 85% occurring once; the ten biggest clones make up 4% to 5%. The length of the CDR3 is 13 residues. Per the germline V gene, CDR1 is LGHDT and CDR2 is YNNKEL (reference sequence). Source material: peripheral blood. The chain recombines TRBV3-1 (or the pseudogene TRBV3-2) with TRBJ2-7; D is ambiguous. This receptor was obtained from a woman aged 55-69 years with acute or convalescent COVID-19. The CDR3 protein is CASSQDMGSFRNF. CDR3 DNA sequence: TGTGCCAGCAGCCAAGATATGGGCAGCTTCCGGAACTTC.